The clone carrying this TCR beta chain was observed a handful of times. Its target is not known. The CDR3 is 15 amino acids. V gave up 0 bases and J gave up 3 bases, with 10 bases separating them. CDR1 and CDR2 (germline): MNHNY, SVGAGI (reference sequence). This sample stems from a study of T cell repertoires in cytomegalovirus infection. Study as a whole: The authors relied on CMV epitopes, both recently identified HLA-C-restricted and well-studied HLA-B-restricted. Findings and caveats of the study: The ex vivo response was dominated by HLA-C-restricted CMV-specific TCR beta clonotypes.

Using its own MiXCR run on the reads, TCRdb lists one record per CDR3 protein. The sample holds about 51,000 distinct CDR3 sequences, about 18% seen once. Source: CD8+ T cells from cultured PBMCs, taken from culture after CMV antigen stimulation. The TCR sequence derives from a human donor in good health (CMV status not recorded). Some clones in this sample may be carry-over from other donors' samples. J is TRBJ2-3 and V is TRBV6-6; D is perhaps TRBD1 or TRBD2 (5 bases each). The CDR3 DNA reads TGTGCCAGCAGTTACTCGGGGACCGCAACAGATACGCAGTATTTT. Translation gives CASSYSGTATDTQYF.